One sample yielded the 31 T cell receptor beta chains listed below, sequenced in a study of molecular identifiers for immune sequencing clone quantification. One entry per CDR3 protein results from TCRdb running MiXCR on the PCR reads. The table lists about 65,000 distinct CDR3 sequences, around a sixth of them singletons. Source material: naive CD8+ T cells from blood, with Jurkat cell RNA spiked in. Subset in this sample: FACS-sorted CD8+CD4-CCR7+CD45RA+ naive T cells. These receptors were taken from a human donor in good health. Some libraries in this study had Jurkat cell RNA spiked in.

This clonotype was detected ten times or more. The chain links TRBV7-9 to TRBJ2-2, with D unclear. The CDR3 sequence is 13 residues long. V was pared by 6 bases and J by 4 bases, with 9 bases between. CDR1 is SEHNR and CDR2 is FQNEAQ in the germline V gene (reference sequence). The CDR3 reads CASRRSTTGELFF. As DNA, the CDR3 is TGTGCCAGCAGGCGATCAACCACCGGGGAGCTGTTTTTT.

This clonotype was seen many times. The V call is TRBV29-1, the J call TRBJ1-3, with TRBD1 matching 7 bases. V lost 6 bases, J lost 0 bases, and 5 bases stayed unmatched. Germline CDR1 SQVTM, CDR2 ANQGSEA. The CDR3 runs 14 residues. The CDR3 protein is CSVLTGNSGNTIYF. The DNA for the CDR3 is TGCAGCGTCTTGACAGGGAACTCTGGAAACACCATATATTTT.

The chain carries TRBV5-4 and TRBJ1-1, with TRBD1 as a possible D gene (5 bases). CDR1 is SGHNT and CDR2 is YYREEE in the germline V gene (reference sequence). This CDR3 region has 14 residues. Trimming removed 1 base from V and 6 bases from J, with 13 bases in between. Here the CDR3 DNA reads TGTGCCAGCAGCTTGCTGGGGGGGGGGGCTGAAGCTTTCTTT. Its protein is CASSLLGGGAEAFF.

This chain joins TRBV7-3 and TRBJ2-1; D gene ambiguous. Germline CDR1 is SGHTA and CDR2 is FQGTGA. The CDR3 is 13 amino acids. The V end lost 5 bases, the J end lost 3 bases, and 8 bases lay between the germline ends. Here the CDR3 reads CASSVDNYNEQFF. The DNA for the CDR3 is TGTGCCAGCAGCGTAGACAACTACAATGAGCAGTTCTTC.

This clonotype was observed a handful of times. Since a much larger clone is just one base distant, this may be a read error. The chain has TRBV11-2 and TRBJ2-3; tentative D call: TRBD1 (5 bases). CDR1 SGHAT and CDR2 FQNNGV come from the germline V gene. The CDR3 length is 14 residues. The DNA for the CDR3 is TGTGCCAGCAGCTTACAGGGTCCGGCAGATACGCGGTATTTT. This codes for CASSLQGPADTRYF.

This clonotype was observed many times. The chain combines TRBV30 with TRBJ1-6, with D perhaps matching TRBD1 (6 bases). Germline CDR1 reads GTSNPN; CDR2 reads SVGIG (reference sequence). The V gene lost 0 bases and the J gene lost 2 bases, with 20 bases spanning the gap. The CDR3 runs to 19 residues. CDR3: CAWSVRAGDEIAYNSPLHF. In DNA, the CDR3 is TGTGCCTGGAGTGTAAGGGCAGGGGATGAGATCGCCTATAATTCACCCCTCCACTTT.

This clonotype was found many times. The CDR3 DNA follows: TGTGCCAGCAGCCCCCCCTCTTCCCAGCGGGAGTTACCCGAGCAGTACTTC. Its protein product is CASSPPSSQRELPEQYF. The chain links TRBV7-9 to TRBJ2-7; 8 nucleotides align to TRBD2. V was clipped by 5 bases and J by 6 bases; unmatched bases: 18. This CDR3 has 17 amino acids. Germline V gene sequence: CDR1 SEHNR, CDR2 FQNEAQ (reference sequence).

V usage is TRBV14 and J usage is TRBJ2-5; D may correspond to TRBD1 or TRBD2 (5 bases each). The ends were cut back, 4 bases at V and 3 bases at J, with 18 bases in the middle. The germline CDR1 and CDR2 sequences are SGHDN and FVKESK. The CDR3 has 16 amino acids. The DNA for the CDR3 is TGTGCCAGCAGCCTTATCGGGACGGCTAACAAAGAGACCCAGTACTTC. This gives the protein CASSLIGTANKETQYF.

Notes on this clonotype: The conserved phenylalanine or tryptophan is not found at the CDR3 terminus, so this likely reflects a read error. The chain uses TRBV4-3 and TRBJ2-7, with D maybe TRBD2 (6 bases). In germline, CDR1 is LGHNA, CDR2 YSLEER. The CDR3 covers 16 residues. CDR3: CACSQDHRGLSYEQYL. CDR3 bases: TGCGCCTGCAGCCAAGACCATCGGGGACTGTCCTACGAGCAGTACCTC.

Notes on this clonotype: This CDR3 is missing its conserved last phenylalanine or tryptophan, likely due to a read error. It is unclear where the CDR3 begins or ends on the DNA, so no DNA is shown, and the CDR3 is as TCRdb lists it. CDR3 protein: CASSYGVSYEQCL. The chain has TRBV6-6 and TRBJ2-7. Germline assignment: CDR1 MNHNY and CDR2 SVGAGI (reference sequence). The CDR3 adds up to 13 amino acids, both ends counted.

In its sample, this clonotype was seen a few times. The J gene is TRBJ2-2, the V gene TRBV7-3; perhaps TRBD1 as D (5 bases). V was clipped by 1 base and J by 8 bases, with 5 bases between them. Looked up from germline, CDR1 is SGHTA and CDR2 is FQGTGA. There are 12 residues in the CDR3. As DNA, the CDR3 is TGTGCCAGCAGCTTAAGGACAGGGGAGCTGTTTTTT. Translation gives CASSLRTGELFF.

As to this clonotype: Germline is not matched at one junction end, which may reflect a read error. The V call is TRBV20-1, the J call TRBJ2-1; TRBD2 might be the D (6 bases). The CDR3 extends over 17 amino acids. In germline, CDR1 is DFQATT, CDR2 SNEGSKA (reference sequence). The CDR3 spells CSARDLGREISHNEQFF. The CDR3 bases are TGCAGTGCTAGAGATCTAGGTCGGGAGATCTCCCACAATGAGCAGTTCTTC.

This clonotype was seen at least ten times. The rearrangement uses TRBV19 and TRBJ1-5; 9 nucleotides align to TRBD1. Trimming removed 10 bases from V and 0 bases from J; junction bases left unmatched: 10. Germline CDR1 reads LNHDA; CDR2 reads SQIVND (reference sequence). The CDR3 length is 16 residues. CDR3 residues: CATRDRVDYSNQPQHF. CDR3 DNA: TGTGCCACCCGGGACAGGGTGGATTATAGCAATCAGCCCCAGCATTTT.

The chain is built from TRBV19 and TRBJ2-1; 12 nucleotides agree with TRBD1. J lost 7 bases, V lost 3 bases, and 7 bases had no gene match. Germline V gene sequence: CDR1 LNHDA, CDR2 SQIVND (reference sequence). The CDR3 is made up of 16 amino acids. CDR3 bases: TGTGCCAGTAGTATCTCAGGGACAGGGGGCCAGAATGAGCAGTTCTTC. It yields the protein CASSISGTGGQNEQFF. The full variable domain, rest sourced from reference TRBV19 and TRBJ2-1, is DGGITQSPKYLFRKEGQNVTLSCEQNLNHDAMYWYRQDPGQGLRLIYYSQIVNDFQKGDIAEGYSVSREKKESFPLTVTSAQKNPTAFYLCASSISGTGGQNEQFFGPGTRLTVL.

The rearrangement links TRBV14 to TRBJ1-4, with D unresolved. Trimming left V 2 bases short and J 7 bases short, with 5 bases between. This CDR3 is 12 amino acids long. The germline CDR1 and CDR2 sequences are SGHDN and FVKESK. The CDR3 DNA reads as TGTGCCAGCAGCCAAAGGTCTGAAAAACTGTTTTTT. Translation gives CASSQRSEKLFF.

This clonotype was counted ten times or more. The J gene is TRBJ2-1, the V gene TRBV27; D uncertain. The ends were cut back, 0 bases at V and 3 bases at J, with 9 bases in the middle. The CDR3 contains 15 residues. Germline V gene sequence: CDR1 MNHEY, CDR2 SMNVEV (reference sequence). The CDR3 sequence is CASSLSRAGYNEQFF. CDR3 bases: TGTGCCAGCAGTTTATCCCGAGCTGGCTACAATGAGCAGTTCTTC.

This clonotype has just a few counts. The V and J genes are TRBV20-1 and TRBJ2-1, with TRBD1 identical over 7 bases. Germline V CDR1 and CDR2: DFQATT, SNEGSKA (reference sequence). V was pared by 6 bases and J by 8 bases, with 7 bases of the junction left unmatched. This CDR3 contains 12 residues. CDR3 loop: CSATDRVYEQFF. For the CDR3, the DNA is TGCAGTGCCACAGACAGGGTCTATGAGCAGTTCTTC.

At least ten counts were recorded for this clonotype. This chain joins TRBV20-1 and TRBJ2-1; weak D call: TRBD1 (5 bases). The ends were cut back, 2 bases at V and 3 bases at J, with 11 bases in the middle. CDR1 and CDR2 (germline): DFQATT, SNEGSKA (reference sequence). This CDR3 is 14 amino acids long. The CDR3 reads CSARRQGYYNEQFF. CDR3 nucleotides: TGCAGTGCTAGAAGGCAGGGATACTACAATGAGCAGTTCTTC.

On this clonotype: This could be a read error, since a much larger clone is one nucleotide away. V usage is TRBV11-2 and J usage is TRBJ2-7, with no clear D. CDR1 is SGHAT, CDR2 FQNNGV, per germline. Between the trimmed V and J ends, which lost 1 base and 2 bases, there was a span of 12 bases. The CDR3 length is 15 residues. In DNA, the CDR3 is TGTGCCAGCAGCTTAGGCCCATCCCCCGCCTACGAGCAGTACTTC. Translating it yields CASSLGPSPAYEQYF.

Of note for this clonotype: This may be a read error, as it is one base from a much larger clone. The CDR3, as DNA: TGCAGTGCTAGAGCGATAGTCCCCGCAGATACGCGGTATTTT. This translates into CSARAIVPADTRYF. V gene TRBV20-1 combines with J gene TRBJ2-3; D uncertain. There are 14 residues in the CDR3. Germline loops: CDR1 DFQATT, CDR2 SNEGSKA (reference sequence).

About this clonotype itself: The CDR3 carries no conserved terminal phenylalanine or tryptophan, so it likely arises from a read error. This chain links TRBV29-1 with TRBJ2-1, with 8 nucleotides matching TRBD2. CDR1 is SQVTM and CDR2 is ANQGSEA in the germline V gene. The CDR3 runs to 13 residues. J gave up 10 bases and V 3 bases, and 8 bases lay outside the gene matches. CDR3 protein: CSVDIGRGGEQFL. CDR3 sequence (DNA): TGCAGCGTTGACATCGGGAGGGGAGGCGAGCAGTTCCTC.

At least ten counts were recorded for this clonotype. This sequence joins TRBV20-1 and TRBJ2-3; 9 nucleotides agree with TRBD1. Germline V gene sequence: CDR1 DFQATT, CDR2 SNEGSKA (reference sequence). V lost 1 base and J lost 4; bases outside the gene matches: 9. This CDR3 has 16 amino acids. CDR3 sequence: CSARGSGTGFSDTQYF. As DNA, the CDR3 is TGCAGTGCTAGAGGGTCCGGGACAGGGTTTTCAGATACGCAGTATTTT.

On this clonotype: A junction boundary mismatches the germline segment, possibly from a read error. The rearrangement joins TRBV25-1 to TRBJ2-7; a weak D match, TRBD1 (6 bases). The CDR3 covers 13 residues. The V gene's germline CDR1 is MGHDK and CDR2 SYGVNS. This chain's CDR3 is CARSASDSPEQYF. The CDR3 DNA sequence: TGTGCCAGGAGTGCCTCGGACAGTCCCGAGCAGTACTTT.

A remark on this clonotype: With a much larger clone just one base away, this may be a read error. V is TRBV7-6 and J is TRBJ1-4, with TRBD1 identical over 7 bases. Germline loops: CDR1 SGHVS, CDR2 FNYEAQ. The CDR3 is 15 residues long. CDR3 DNA: TGTGCCAGCAGCCCCGGGGACAGTTGGAATGGAAAACTGTTTTTT. It encodes CASSPGDSWNGKLFF.

This clonotype was detected only a few times. V usage is TRBV28 and J usage is TRBJ2-7; D is perhaps TRBD2 (5 bases). V was shortened by 11 bases and J by 7 bases, with 24 bases between the two germline ends. Germline CDR1 and CDR2: MDHEN and SYDVKM. CDR3 length: 14 residues. The CDR3 DNA is TGTGCCTCCTCTCTTGGACTCCAAACGGTTGAGCAGTACTTC. This translates into CASSLGLQTVEQYF. Together with reference TRBV28 and TRBJ2-7, the CDR3 gives the full variable domain: DVKVTQSSRYLVKRTGEKVFLECVQDMDHENMFWYRQDPGLGLRLIYFSYDVKMKEKGDIPEGYSVSREKKERFSLILESASTNQTSMYLCASSLGLQTVEQYFGPGTRLTVT.

The table lists this clonotype with many counts. The rearrangement links TRBV13 to TRBJ2-5, with D tentatively TRBD1 (6 bases). The CDR3 spans 15 residues. V shed 5 bases and J shed 2 bases, with 15 bases lying between them. CDR1 and CDR2 from the germline V gene are PRHDT and FYEKMQ (reference sequence). The CDR3 DNA follows: TGTGCCAGCAGCCCTCCCTTGACAGGACAAGAGACCCAGTACTTC. It encodes CASSPPLTGQETQYF.

In this sample, this clonotype turned up many times. The V call is TRBV7-8, the J call TRBJ2-7, with D perhaps matching TRBD1 (6 bases). The CDR3 sequence is 15 residues long. Germline CDR1 SGHVS, CDR2 FQNEAQ. Trimming shortened V by 0 bases and J by 4 bases, and 13 bases separated the two germline ends. CDR3 sequence reads: CASSLAGRGTYEQYF. The CDR3 DNA sequence: TGTGCCAGCAGCTTAGCCGGCAGGGGTACGTACGAGCAGTACTTC.

On this clonotype itself: One junction end does not reproduce the germline sequence, and a read error may be involved. V is TRBV28 and J is TRBJ2-1; either TRBD1 or TRBD2 may fit D (5 bases each). The CDR3 has 19 residues. Germline loops: CDR1 MDHEN, CDR2 SYDVKM. The CDR3 region is CAGSSPGAPSGRSYNEQFF. For the CDR3, the DNA is TGTGCCGGCAGTTCCCCCGGGGCGCCGTCCGGCCGCTCCTACAATGAGCAGTTCTTC.

The V and J genes are TRBV27 and TRBJ2-3; 12 positions match TRBD2. Germline values: CDR1 MNHEY, CDR2 SMNVEV (reference sequence). V lost 5 bases and J lost 3; bases outside the gene matches: 9. The CDR3 consists of 17 residues. CDR3 region: CASSPWTSGTGTDTQYF. CDR3 sequence (DNA): TGTGCCAGCAGTCCTTGGACTAGCGGGACGGGGACAGATACGCAGTATTTT.

This clonotype was observed at least ten times. The gene calls are TRBV4-3 and TRBJ2-7; a possible D gene is TRBD2 (6 bases). The ends were cut back, 0 bases at V and 2 bases at J, with 11 bases in the middle. CDR3 length equals 15 residues. The germline V gene has CDR1 LGHNA and CDR2 YSLEER. CDR3 nucleotides: TGCGCCAGCAGCCAAGATTGGCCGGGGGCCTACGAGCAGTACTTC. This codes for CASSQDWPGAYEQYF.

As for this clonotype: A much larger clone is a single base away; this may be a read error. The rearrangement links TRBV7-6 to TRBJ2-3; D call uncertain. The CDR3 loop spans 14 amino acids. CDR1 is SGHVS, CDR2 FNYEAQ, per germline. V shed 3 bases and J shed 3 bases, with 10 bases lying between them. The CDR3 nucleotides read TGTGCCAGCAGCTTTGATGGCCTGACAGATACGCAGTATTTT. It codes for CASSFDGLTDTQYF.